Presented here are 30 T cell receptor beta chains from one specimen sequenced in a study of patients and donors after allogeneic stem cell transplantation. One entry per CDR3 protein, called by TCRdb with MiXCR from the RT-PCR reads. This sample has roughly 960,000 distinct CDR3 sequences, with under 20% found just once. Sequenced: blood, either unsorted or a sorted T cell fraction (not recorded which). The receptor set was obtained from a human donor who was either an allogeneic HSCT recipient or a stem cell or donor lymphocyte infusion donor (not recorded which). It is not recorded whose cells these are; they may come from a transplant donor.

This clonotype was seen repeatedly, ten times or more. The chain links TRBV12-3 or TRBV12-4 to TRBJ1-1, with D possibly being TRBD1 (5 bases). The CDR3 has 11 residues. The V gene lost 1 base and the J gene lost 11 bases, with 8 bases spanning the gap. The CDR3 protein is CASSLDRDAFF. The CDR3 coding sequence is TGTGCCAGCAGTTTAGATCGGGACGCTTTCTTT.

This clonotype was seen a few times. The chain couples TRBV20-1 to TRBJ2-6; D is unresolved. Germline V gene lookup returns CDR1 DFQATT and CDR2 SNEGSKA (reference sequence). The length of the CDR3 is 18 residues. V was pared by 5 bases and J by 0 bases, with 20 bases between. CDR3 residues: CSAPPYSAPSSGANVLTF. As DNA, the CDR3 is TGCAGTGCTCCCCCATATTCCGCGCCTAGCTCTGGGGCCAACGTCCTGACTTTC.

This clonotype turned up a few times. The chain couples TRBV4-3 to TRBJ2-5; D gene unclear. This CDR3 contains 14 residues. Germline lookup yields CDR1 LGHNA and CDR2 YSLEER. Trimming removed 0 bases at V and 4 bases at J, with 9 bases between. This CDR3 reads CASSQDFRTETQYF. The CDR3, as DNA: TGCGCCAGCAGCCAAGATTTCAGGACAGAGACCCAGTACTTC.

This chain joins TRBV3-1 and TRBJ2-5; D remains unclear. This CDR3 has 17 amino acids. With 2 bases removed from V and 3 bases from J, the gap between germline ends came to 19 bases. The germline V gene has CDR1 LGHDT and CDR2 YNNKEL (reference sequence). Here the CDR3 reads CASSQKRPPRREETQYF. CDR3 nucleotide sequence: TGTGCCAGCAGCCAAAAAAGGCCTCCGCGGCGTGAAGAGACCCAGTACTTC.

This clonotype occurred once. The chain carries TRBV30 and TRBJ2-3; 9 bases match TRBD1. This CDR3 is 16 amino acids long. V gave up 5 bases and J gave up 0 bases; unmatched junction bases: 9. In germline, CDR1 is GTSNPN, CDR2 SVGIG (reference sequence). CDR3 amino acids: CAWDRDRVTSTDTQYF. Written as DNA, the CDR3 is TGTGCCTGGGACCGGGACAGGGTCACTAGCACAGATACGCAGTATTTT.

This clonotype occurred a few times. J is TRBJ2-1 and V is TRBV9, with TRBD1 as a possible D gene (6 bases). The CDR3 loop spans 16 amino acids. The germline CDR1 and CDR2 sequences are SGDLS and YYNGEE. V lost 2 bases, J lost 3 bases, and 15 bases lay in between. The CDR3 loop is CASSVDSPGGYNEQFF. DNA of the CDR3: TGTGCCAGCAGCGTGGACAGTCCTGGGGGCTACAATGAGCAGTTCTTC.

J is TRBJ2-1 and V is TRBV6-1; perhaps D is TRBD1 or TRBD2 (5 bases each). Trimming took 6 bases from V and 4 from J, leaving 16 bases between them. Germline loops: CDR1 MNHNS, CDR2 SASEGT. The CDR3 covers 15 residues. The CDR3 region has the DNA TGTGCCAGCAGGGGAGCTAGAGGGGTGTACAATGAGCAGTTCTTC. Translated: CASRGARGVYNEQFF.

V is TRBV7-3 and J is TRBJ2-6, with D possibly TRBD2 on 5 matching bases. Germline CDR1 and CDR2: SGHTA and FQGTGA. The CDR3 extends over 15 amino acids. With 5 bases removed from V and 3 bases from J, the gap between germline ends came to 11 bases. As DNA, the CDR3 is TGTGCCAGCAGCCGCGGGCGAGGTGGGGCCAACGTCCTGACTTTC. Translating gives CASSRGRGGANVLTF.

V and J are TRBV20-1 and TRBJ1-5; tentatively, D is TRBD1 (6 bases). The germline V gene has CDR1 DFQATT and CDR2 SNEGSKA (reference sequence). The CDR3 has 17 residues. V lost 0 bases, J lost 4 bases, and 19 bases lay in between. CDR3 amino acids: CSARDRQGMVLNQPQHF. CDR3 sequence (DNA): TGCAGTGCTAGAGATCGGCAGGGGATGGTTTTGAATCAGCCCCAGCATTTT.

V usage is TRBV20-1 and J usage is TRBJ1-4; D gene uncertain. The CDR3 length is 13 residues. V was pared by 3 bases and J by 4 bases, with 9 bases between. CDR1 is DFQATT, CDR2 SNEGSKA, per germline (reference sequence). The CDR3 loop reads CSARLPGNEKLFF. The CDR3 nucleotides are TGCAGTGCTAGGTTACCCGGTAATGAAAAACTGTTTTTT.

The V call is TRBV7-3, the J call TRBJ2-2; D is undetermined. The V gene lost 5 bases and the J gene lost 3 bases, with 10 bases spanning the gap. This CDR3 has 14 residues. Germline CDR1 reads SGHTA; CDR2 reads FQGTGA. CDR3 DNA: TGTGCCAGCAGCCCGACAACCTACACCGGGGAGCTGTTTTTT. This gives the protein CASSPTTYTGELFF.

V usage is TRBV12-3 or TRBV12-4 and J usage is TRBJ1-3, with 8 bases identical to TRBD1. The CDR3 loop spans 15 amino acids. The V and J ends lost 6 bases and 0 bases, in that order; junction bases with no gene match: 4. CDR3: CASSWTGYSGNTIYF. The CDR3 nucleotides read TGTGCCAGCAGCTGGACAGGGTACTCTGGAAACACCATATATTTT.

This chain connects TRBV10-3 to TRBJ1-6, with 10 bases matching TRBD1. CDR3 length: 15 residues. V lost 3 bases to trimming and J lost 10 bases; unmatched junction nucleotides: 6. Germline-derived CDR1 and CDR2 are ENHRY and SYGVKD. CDR3 nucleotides: TGTGCCATCAGTGACCGGGACAGGGGAAACTCACCCCTCCACTTT. This codes for CAISDRDRGNSPLHF.

The V gene is TRBV7-3, the J gene TRBJ2-2, with 12 nucleotides matching TRBD2. The CDR3 spans 20 residues. The V and J ends lost 4 bases and 3 bases, in that order; junction bases with no gene match: 15. Per the germline V gene, CDR1 is SGHTA and CDR2 is FQGTGA. The CDR3 loop is CASSSGPASGGAIYTGELFF. CDR3 nucleotides: TGTGCCAGCAGCTCCGGCCCGGCTAGCGGGGGGGCAATTTACACCGGGGAGCTGTTTTTT.

This clonotype was observed a few times. The chain carries TRBV15 and TRBJ2-3; D call uncertain. The V end was cut by 0 bases, the J end by 3 bases, with 10 bases between. The CDR3 consists of 15 residues. In germline, CDR1 is LNHNV, CDR2 YYDKDF (reference sequence). CDR3 sequence: CATSRDPGSTDTQYF. CDR3 bases: TGTGCCACCAGCAGAGATCCCGGTTCTACAGATACGCAGTATTTT.

This clonotype was observed a handful of times. The chain is built from TRBV5-1 and TRBJ1-2; 8 nucleotides agree with TRBD1. V gave up 0 bases and J gave up 6 bases; unmatched junction bases: 7. The CDR3 is made up of 15 amino acids. Germline-derived CDR1 and CDR2 are SGHRS and YFSETQ. CDR3 region: CASSLARQGQDGYTF. The CDR3 DNA sequence: TGCGCCAGCAGCTTGGCTCGACAGGGACAGGATGGCTACACCTTC. Full variable domain (outside the CDR3, taken from reference TRBV5-1 and TRBJ1-2): KAGVTQTPRYLIKTRGQQVTLSCSPISGHRSVSWYQQTPGQGLQFLFEYFSETQRNKGNFPGRFSGRQFSNSRSEMNVSTLELGDSALYLCASSLARQGQDGYTFGSGTRLTVV.

This clonotype was seen only a few times. V is TRBV7-9 and J is TRBJ2-3; D is unresolved. This CDR3 has 14 amino acids. V was shortened by 0 bases and J by 7 bases, with 11 bases between the two germline ends. The germline CDR1 and CDR2 sequences are SEHNR and FQNEAQ (reference sequence). The CDR3 DNA reads as TGTGCCAGCAGCTTAGCTTTGTCATCTAATACGCAGTATTTT. This sequence encodes CASSLALSSNTQYF.

This clonotype showed up just a few times. This chain connects TRBV3-1 to TRBJ2-5; 12 bases match TRBD2. This CDR3 comprises 18 residues. Germline CDR1 reads LGHDT; CDR2 reads YNNKEL (reference sequence). Trimming took 0 bases from V and 5 from J; bases not matched to a gene: 10. CDR3 bases: TGTGCCAGCAGCCAAGAATATTGGACTAGCGGGGAGGTGGAGACCCAGTACTTC. Translated: CASSQEYWTSGEVETQYF.

This clonotype was seen at least ten times. The V gene is TRBV25-1, the J gene TRBJ1-4; D is unclear. The CDR3 runs to 12 residues. The V end lost 3 bases, the J end lost 10 bases, and 9 bases lay between the germline ends. Germline loops: CDR1 MGHDK, CDR2 SYGVNS. The CDR3 sequence: CASSEILGKLFF. CDR3 coding DNA: TGTGCCAGCAGTGAGATCCTCGGAAAACTGTTTTTT.

This clonotype was recorded a few times. The V gene is TRBV11-2, the J gene TRBJ2-2; D not resolved. The germline V gene encodes CDR1 SGHAT and CDR2 FQNNGV. The CDR3 runs 14 residues. Trimming took off 5 bases at V and 3 bases at J, with 10 bases between the two ends. The CDR3 sequence is CASSGRFDTGELFF. CDR3 DNA sequence: TGTGCCAGCAGCGGCCGATTTGACACCGGGGAGCTGTTTTTT.

The genes are TRBV7-3 and TRBJ2-1; TRBD1 is a possible D gene (7 bases). The V end lost 4 bases, the J end lost 6 bases, and 19 bases lay between the germline ends. CDR1 and CDR2 from the germline V gene are SGHTA and FQGTGA. This CDR3 comprises 16 residues. CDR3 in DNA: TGTGCCAGCAGCTCCAGGGGGGCCCCGAGGGGCAATGAGCAGTTCTTC. Amino acids: CASSSRGAPRGNEQFF.

In its sample, this clonotype was seen a few times. J is TRBJ2-5 and V is TRBV12-3 or TRBV12-4; 11 bases align to TRBD2. CDR3 length equals 18 residues. Trimming removed 5 bases from V and 3 bases from J; junction bases left unmatched: 14. This chain's CDR3 is CASSTRVPLSGGEETQYF. The CDR3 DNA reads TGTGCCAGCAGTACCCGCGTCCCCCTTAGCGGGGGGGAAGAGACCCAGTACTTC.

This clonotype was picked up a small number of times. The chain links TRBV24-1 to TRBJ2-7; TRBD1 aligns across 7 bases. The length of the CDR3 is 15 residues. CDR1 is KGHDR, CDR2 SFDVKD, per germline. With 4 bases clipped from V and 3 bases from J, the junction kept 8 bases outside the gene matches. The CDR3 DNA reads as TGTGCCACCAGTGAGGGGACAGCCACGTACTACGAGCAGTACTTC. Translation: CATSEGTATYYEQYF.

There are a few counts of this clonotype. The chain's CDR3 is CASSHTALNSNQPQHF. The CDR3 region has the DNA TGTGCCAGCAGCCACACAGCGTTAAATAGCAATCAGCCCCAGCATTTT. The chain links TRBV7-9 to TRBJ1-5; D uncertain. Germline V lookup: CDR1 SEHNR, CDR2 FQNEAQ (reference sequence). Trimming took 5 bases from V and 0 from J, leaving 14 bases between them. CDR3 length equals 16 residues. Full variable domain (missing parts from reference TRBV7-9 and TRBJ1-5): DTGVSQNPRHKITKRGQNVTFRCDPISEHNRLYWYRQTLGQGPEFLTYFQNEAQLEKSRLLSDRFSAERPKGSFSTLEIQRTEQGDSAMYLCASSHTALNSNQPQHFGDGTRLSIL.

The J gene is TRBJ2-1, the V gene TRBV20-1, with 9 positions matching TRBD2. The V segment lost 0 bases and the J segment 1 base; nucleotides outside the gene matches: 7. CDR1 DFQATT and CDR2 SNEGSKA come from the germline V gene (reference sequence). The CDR3 length is 17 residues. The CDR3 region is CSARDMREGRSYNEQFF. The CDR3 nucleotides read TGCAGTGCTAGAGATATGCGGGAGGGCCGATCCTACAATGAGCAGTTCTTC.

The chain is built from TRBV6-5 and TRBJ1-3; 10 bases match TRBD1. Germline V gene sequence: CDR1 MNHEY, CDR2 SVGAGI. The CDR3 spans 15 residues. V was clipped by 2 bases and J by 2 bases; unmatched bases: 0. CDR3 region: CASSYGTGAGNTIYF. The DNA of the CDR3 is TGTGCCAGCAGTTACGGGACAGGGGCTGGAAACACCATATATTTT.

The V and J genes are TRBV29-1 and TRBJ2-3; possible D gene TRBD1, 5 bases. V was trimmed by 5 bases and J by 0 bases, leaving 15 bases between them. This CDR3 is 15 amino acids long. The germline V gene encodes CDR1 SQVTM and CDR2 ANQGSEA. CDR3 sequence reads: CSVPGILFSTDTQYF. The CDR3, as DNA: TGCAGCGTTCCAGGGATCCTATTCAGCACAGATACGCAGTATTTT.

The V gene is TRBV6-1, the J gene TRBJ2-3; 10 nucleotides align to TRBD2. Per germline, CDR1 MNHNS and CDR2 SASEGT. There are 17 residues in the CDR3. J lost 3 bases, V lost 4 bases, and 10 bases had no gene match. CDR3 DNA: TGTGCCAGCAGTGGTGCCCGTAGCGGGGGGCCGACAGATACGCAGTATTTT. Its translation: CASSGARSGGPTDTQYF.

The rearrangement uses TRBV15 and TRBJ1-5; D gene ambiguous. Trimming took off 0 bases at V and 4 bases at J, with 16 bases between the two ends. The germline V gene has CDR1 LNHNV and CDR2 YYDKDF (reference sequence). The CDR3 runs to 17 residues. The CDR3 DNA is TGTGCCACCAGCAGAGATAGCGTTTGGACGGTAAATCAGCCCCAGCATTTT. This encodes CATSRDSVWTVNQPQHF. The full variable domain, with the rest looked up from reference TRBV15 and TRBJ1-5, is DAMVIQNPRYQVTQFGKPVTLSCSQTLNHNVMYWYQQKSSQAPKLLFHYYDKDFNNEADTPDNFQSRRPNTSFCFLDIRSPGLGDTAMYLCATSRDSVWTVNQPQHFGDGTRLSIL.

This clonotype was detected a few times. This chain uses TRBV7-9 with TRBJ2-7, with D tentatively TRBD2 (6 bases). CDR3 length equals 12 residues. V lost 7 bases to trimming and J lost 3 bases, with 10 bases between them. The V gene's germline CDR1 is SEHNR and CDR2 FQNEAQ (reference sequence). This chain's CDR3 is CASILGGYEQYF. The CDR3 region has the DNA TGTGCCAGCATCCTGGGGGGCTACGAGCAGTACTTC.